A single sample is the source of the 3 T cell receptor beta chains below, sequenced in a study of cytomegalovirus exposure and HLA in healthy donors. PCR primers comprised 60 Vbeta and 13 Jbeta primers. Data came from immunoSEQ multiplex PCR; TCRdb stores just in-frame clones and leaves some out. The table lists about 160,000 clones, more than 60% of them singletons, with 5.5% to 7.5% in the top ten. Specimen: PBMCs. These receptors all come from a woman aged 40 to 49 in good health and CMV-seropositive.

The rearrangement joins TRBV18 to TRBJ1-2; 7 bases align to TRBD1. CDR3 size: 15 residues. Germline V gives CDR1 KGHSH, CDR2 LQKENI. J gave up 4 bases and V 1 base, and 6 bases lay outside the gene matches. The CDR3 loop is CASSPLRDRFYGYTF. CDR3 nucleotide sequence: TGTGCCAGCTCACCACTCCGGGACAGATTCTATGGCTACACCTTC. The whole variable domain, remainder taken from reference TRBV18 and TRBJ1-2, is NAGVMQNPRHLVRRRGQEARLRCSPMKGHSHVYWYRQLPEEGLKFMVYLQKENIIDESGMPKERFSAEFPKEGPSILRIQQVVRGDSAAYFCASSPLRDRFYGYTFGSGTRLTVV.

This sequence joins TRBV7-2 and TRBJ2-1; D remains ambiguous. The CDR3 is 16 residues long. Trimming cost V 4 bases and J 0 bases, with 13 bases left between them. Per the germline V gene, CDR1 is SGHTA and CDR2 is FQGNSA. Here the CDR3 reads CASSSAWASSYNEQFF. CDR3 coding DNA: TGTGCCAGCAGCTCCGCCTGGGCCAGCTCCTACAATGAGCAGTTCTTC.

V is TRBV9 and J is TRBJ2-5; D unresolved. CDR1 is SGDLS, CDR2 YYNGEE, per germline. Trimming took off 0 bases at V and 2 bases at J, with 11 bases between the two ends. The CDR3 contains 15 residues. In DNA form, the CDR3 reads TGTGCCAGCAGCGTAGATGGCTCCGGGCAAGAGACCCAGTACTTC. As protein: CASSVDGSGQETQYF. Looking up the rest from reference TRBV9 and TRBJ2-5 gives the full variable domain: DSGVTQTPKHLITATGQRVTLRCSPRSGDLSVYWYQQSLDQGLQFLIQYYNGEERAKGNILERFSAQQFPDLHSELNLSSLELGDSALYFCASSVDGSGQETQYFGPGTRLLVL.